The T cell receptor beta chain under discussion was sequenced for a study of CD8 T cells in ankylosing spondylitis. Study outcomes and limitations: In ankylosing spondylitis blood, a motif of seven to nine highly homologous TCR beta variants appeared characteristic.

Of note for this clonotype: Its antigen remains unknown.

TCRdb analysed the 5' RACE reads with MiXCR anew, one entry per CDR3 protein. The table lists about 220,000 distinct CDR3 sequences, 5.5% to 7.5% of them singletons, with approximately 15% in the top ten. The CDR3 is 12 residues long. In germline, CDR1 is LNHDA, CDR2 SQIVND (reference sequence). V gave up 8 bases and J gave up 3 bases, with 7 bases separating them. Specimen: blood, either unsorted or a sorted T cell fraction (not recorded which). V usage is TRBV19 and J usage is TRBJ2-2, with D unresolved. The sequence was obtained from a male donor with ankylosing spondylitis. The CDR3, as DNA: TGTGCCAGTCTCGCGGACACCGGGGAGCTGTTTTTT. Its translation is CASLADTGELFF.